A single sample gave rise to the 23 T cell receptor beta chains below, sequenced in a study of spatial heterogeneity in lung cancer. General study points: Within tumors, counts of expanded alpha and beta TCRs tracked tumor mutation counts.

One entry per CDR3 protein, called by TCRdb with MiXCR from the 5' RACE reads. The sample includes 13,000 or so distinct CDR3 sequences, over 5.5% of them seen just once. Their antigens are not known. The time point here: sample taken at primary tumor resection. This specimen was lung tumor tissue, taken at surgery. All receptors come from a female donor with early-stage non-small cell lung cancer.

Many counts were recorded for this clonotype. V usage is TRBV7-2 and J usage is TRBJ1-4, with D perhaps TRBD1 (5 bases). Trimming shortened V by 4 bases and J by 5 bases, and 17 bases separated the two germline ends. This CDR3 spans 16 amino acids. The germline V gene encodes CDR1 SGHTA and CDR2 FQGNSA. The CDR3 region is CASSSRRGTGNEKLFF. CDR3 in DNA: TGTGCCAGCAGCTCCCGTCGGGGGACGGGAAATGAAAAACTGTTTTTT.

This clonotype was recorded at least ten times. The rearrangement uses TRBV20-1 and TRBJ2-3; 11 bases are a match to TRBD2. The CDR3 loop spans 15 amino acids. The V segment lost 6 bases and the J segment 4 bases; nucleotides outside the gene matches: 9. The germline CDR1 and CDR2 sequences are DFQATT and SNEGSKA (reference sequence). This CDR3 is CSAPSSGGASDTQYF. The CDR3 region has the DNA TGCAGTGCACCTAGTAGCGGGGGGGCCTCAGATACGCAGTATTTT.

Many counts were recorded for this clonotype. For the CDR3, the DNA is TGTGCCAGCAGTTACTTGGGGACAGGAGATGGCTACACCTTC. This codes for CASSYLGTGDGYTF. The J gene is TRBJ1-2, the V gene TRBV6-5, with TRBD1 matching over 8 bases. CDR3 length: 14 residues. Germline values: CDR1 MNHEY, CDR2 SVGAGI. The V segment lost 1 base and the J segment 6 bases; nucleotides outside the gene matches: 4.

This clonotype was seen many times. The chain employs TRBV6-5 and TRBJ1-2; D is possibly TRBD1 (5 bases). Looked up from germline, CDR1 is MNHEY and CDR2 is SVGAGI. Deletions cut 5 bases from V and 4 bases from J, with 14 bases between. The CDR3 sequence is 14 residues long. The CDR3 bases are TGTGCCAGCAGTAAGACCGGGGACCCCTATGGCTACACCTTC. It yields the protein CASSKTGDPYGYTF.

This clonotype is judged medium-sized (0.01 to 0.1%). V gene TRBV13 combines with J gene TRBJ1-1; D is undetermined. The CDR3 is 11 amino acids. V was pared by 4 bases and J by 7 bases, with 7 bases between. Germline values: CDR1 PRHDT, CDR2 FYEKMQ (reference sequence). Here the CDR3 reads CASSSRVEAFF. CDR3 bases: TGTGCCAGCAGCTCGAGGGTTGAAGCTTTCTTT.

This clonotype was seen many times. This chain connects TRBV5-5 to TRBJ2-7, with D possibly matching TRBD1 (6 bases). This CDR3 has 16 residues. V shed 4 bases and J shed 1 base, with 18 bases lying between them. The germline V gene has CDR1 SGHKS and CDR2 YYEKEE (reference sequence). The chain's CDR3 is CASSRAQGQWSYEQYF. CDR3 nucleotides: TGTGCCAGCAGCAGGGCCCAGGGGCAGTGGTCCTACGAGCAGTACTTC.

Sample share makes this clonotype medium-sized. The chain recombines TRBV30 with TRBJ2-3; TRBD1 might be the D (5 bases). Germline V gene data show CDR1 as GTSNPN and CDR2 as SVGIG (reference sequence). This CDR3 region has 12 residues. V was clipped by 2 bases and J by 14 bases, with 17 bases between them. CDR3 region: CAWSWARGRRYF. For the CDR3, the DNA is TGTGCCTGGAGTTGGGCAAGGGGAAGACGGTATTTT.

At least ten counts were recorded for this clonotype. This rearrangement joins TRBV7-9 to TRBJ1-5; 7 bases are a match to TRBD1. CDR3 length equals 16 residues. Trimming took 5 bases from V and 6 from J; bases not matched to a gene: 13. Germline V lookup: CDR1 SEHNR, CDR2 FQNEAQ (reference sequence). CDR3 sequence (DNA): TGTGCCAGCAGCGCCTCTACAGGGGCGGAAGGTCAGCCCCAGCATTTT. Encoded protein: CASSASTGAEGQPQHF.

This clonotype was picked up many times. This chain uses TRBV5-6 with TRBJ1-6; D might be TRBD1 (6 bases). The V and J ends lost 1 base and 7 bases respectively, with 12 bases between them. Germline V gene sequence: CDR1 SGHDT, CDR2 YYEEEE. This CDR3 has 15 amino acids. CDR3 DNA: TGTGCCAGCAGCTTGTGGGGGGCGCAAAATTCACCCCTCCACTTT. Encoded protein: CASSLWGAQNSPLHF.

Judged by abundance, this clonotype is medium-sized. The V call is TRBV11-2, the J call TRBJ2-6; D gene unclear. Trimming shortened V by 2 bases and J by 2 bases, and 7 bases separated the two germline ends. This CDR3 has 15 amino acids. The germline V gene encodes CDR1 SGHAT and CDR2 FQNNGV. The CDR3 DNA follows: TGTGCCAGCAGCTTAAGGTGGACTGGGGCCAACGTCCTGACTTTC. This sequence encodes CASSLRWTGANVLTF.

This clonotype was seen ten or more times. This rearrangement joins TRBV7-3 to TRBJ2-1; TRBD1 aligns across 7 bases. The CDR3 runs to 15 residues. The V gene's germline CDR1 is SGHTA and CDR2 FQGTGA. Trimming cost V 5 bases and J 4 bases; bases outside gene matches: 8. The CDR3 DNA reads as TGTGCCAGCAGCCAGGGGGAAGCTCCGTACAATGAGCAGTTCTTC. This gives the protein CASSQGEAPYNEQFF.

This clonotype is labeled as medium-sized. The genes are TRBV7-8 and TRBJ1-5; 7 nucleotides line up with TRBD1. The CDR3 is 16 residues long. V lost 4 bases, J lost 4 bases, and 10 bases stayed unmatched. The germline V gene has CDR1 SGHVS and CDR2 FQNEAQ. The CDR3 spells CASSSLGQALNQPQHF. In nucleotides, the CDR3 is TGTGCCAGCAGCTCTCTAGGACAGGCGTTGAATCAGCCCCAGCATTTT.

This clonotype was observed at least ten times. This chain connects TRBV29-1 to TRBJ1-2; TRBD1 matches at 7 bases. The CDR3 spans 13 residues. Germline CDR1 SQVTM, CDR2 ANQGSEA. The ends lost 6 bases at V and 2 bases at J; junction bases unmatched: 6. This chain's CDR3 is CSVRQGRNYGYTF. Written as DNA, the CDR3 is TGCAGCGTGCGACAGGGTAGGAACTATGGCTACACCTTC.

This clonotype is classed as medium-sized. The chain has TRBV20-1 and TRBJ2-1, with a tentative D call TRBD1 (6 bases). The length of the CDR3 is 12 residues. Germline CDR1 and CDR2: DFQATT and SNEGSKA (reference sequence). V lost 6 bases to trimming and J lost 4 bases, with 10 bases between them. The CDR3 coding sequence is TGCAGTGCGGGACACGGTTACAATGAGCAGTTCTTC. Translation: CSAGHGYNEQFF.

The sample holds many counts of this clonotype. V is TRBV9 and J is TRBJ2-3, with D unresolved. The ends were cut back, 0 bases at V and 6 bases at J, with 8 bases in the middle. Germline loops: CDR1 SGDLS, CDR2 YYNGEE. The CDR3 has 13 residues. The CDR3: CASSVGIEDTQYF. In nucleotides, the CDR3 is TGTGCCAGCAGCGTAGGGATAGAGGATACGCAGTATTTT.

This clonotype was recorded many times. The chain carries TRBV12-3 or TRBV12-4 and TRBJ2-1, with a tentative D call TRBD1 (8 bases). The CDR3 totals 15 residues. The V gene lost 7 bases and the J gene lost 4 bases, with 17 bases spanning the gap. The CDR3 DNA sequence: TGTGCCAGCATCCTGGGAGGGACAGGATACAATGAGCAGTTCTTC. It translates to CASILGGTGYNEQFF.

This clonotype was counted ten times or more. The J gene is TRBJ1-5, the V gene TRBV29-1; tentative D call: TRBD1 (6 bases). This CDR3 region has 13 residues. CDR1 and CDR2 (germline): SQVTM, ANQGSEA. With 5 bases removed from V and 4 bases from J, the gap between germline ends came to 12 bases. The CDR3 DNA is TGCAGCGTTTCGACAGGCACAAATCAGCCCCAGCATTTT. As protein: CSVSTGTNQPQHF.

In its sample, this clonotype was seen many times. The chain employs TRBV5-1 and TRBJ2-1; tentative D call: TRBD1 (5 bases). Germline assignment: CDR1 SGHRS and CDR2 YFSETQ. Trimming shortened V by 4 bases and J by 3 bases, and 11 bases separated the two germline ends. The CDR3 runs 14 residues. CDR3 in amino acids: CASSPQQGYNEQFF. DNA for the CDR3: TGCGCCAGCAGCCCCCAGCAGGGCTACAATGAGCAGTTCTTC.

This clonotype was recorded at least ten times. Written as DNA, the CDR3 is TGTGCCAGCAACTCCTTCGACAGGTCAAGTAAATATGGCTACACCTTC. Amino acids: CASNSFDRSSKYGYTF. The rearrangement joins TRBV7-9 to TRBJ1-2; a weak D match, TRBD1 (6 bases). Trimming removed 7 bases at V and 5 bases at J, with 23 bases between. Germline-derived CDR1 and CDR2 are SEHNR and FQNEAQ (reference sequence). The length of the CDR3 is 16 residues.

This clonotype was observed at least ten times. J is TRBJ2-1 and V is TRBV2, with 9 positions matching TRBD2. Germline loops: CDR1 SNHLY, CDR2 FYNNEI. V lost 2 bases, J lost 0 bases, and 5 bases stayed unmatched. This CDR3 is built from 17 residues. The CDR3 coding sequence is TGTGCCAGCAGTGAACTAGCGGGGCTCAGCTCCTACAATGAGCAGTTCTTC. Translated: CASSELAGLSSYNEQFF.

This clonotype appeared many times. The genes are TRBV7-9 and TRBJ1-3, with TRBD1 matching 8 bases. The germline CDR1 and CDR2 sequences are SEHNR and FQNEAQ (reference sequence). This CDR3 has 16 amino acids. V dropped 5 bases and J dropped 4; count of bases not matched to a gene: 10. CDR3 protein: CASSPQGAVRGNTIYF. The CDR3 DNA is TGTGCCAGCAGCCCCCAGGGGGCAGTCAGAGGAAACACCATATATTTT. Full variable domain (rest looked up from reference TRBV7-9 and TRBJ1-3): DTGVSQNPRHKITKRGQNVTFRCDPISEHNRLYWYRQTLGQGPEFLTYFQNEAQLEKSRLLSDRFSAERPKGSFSTLEIQRTEQGDSAMYLCASSPQGAVRGNTIYFGEGSWLTVV.

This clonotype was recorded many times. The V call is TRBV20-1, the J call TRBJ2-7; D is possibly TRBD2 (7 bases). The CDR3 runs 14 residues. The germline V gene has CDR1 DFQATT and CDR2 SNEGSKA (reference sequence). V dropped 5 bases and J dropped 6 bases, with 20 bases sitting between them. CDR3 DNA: TGCAGTGCTCTCCCGGGGGGCCCCCGTTTCGAGCAGTACTTC. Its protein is CSALPGGPRFEQYF.

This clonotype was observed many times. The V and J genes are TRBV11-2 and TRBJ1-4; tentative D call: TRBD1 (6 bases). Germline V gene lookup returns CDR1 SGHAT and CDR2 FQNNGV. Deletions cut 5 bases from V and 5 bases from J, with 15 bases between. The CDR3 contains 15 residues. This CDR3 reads CASSRFGQQNEKLFF. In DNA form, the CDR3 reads TGTGCCAGCAGCCGTTTTGGACAGCAGAATGAAAAACTGTTTTTT.